The entry below gives a single T cell receptor (beta chain) sequence along with its context. The antigen is unknown. These data belong to a study of beta chain features in type 1 diabetes. Study outcomes and limitations: TCRB CDR3 length was moderately but significantly reduced in all four CD4+ subsets of Type 1 diabetes patients. Sequencing of cDNA might inflate the share of cells that strongly express TCR. A potential PCR bias toward shorter templates would be equal in patient and control samples.

TCRB transcripts that were expressed got sequenced, as all of the isolated RNA had been reverse transcribed. The table came from immunoSEQ multiplex PCR; TCRdb's copy has only in-frame clones and leaves some out. The table shows 300,000 to 350,000 clones, with about 13% occurring only once. CDR1 SGDLS and CDR2 YYNGEE come from the germline V gene. The CDR3 totals 16 residues. V dropped 0 bases and J dropped 10 bases, with 20 bases sitting between them. The chain is built from TRBV9 and TRBJ2-1, with a possible D match to TRBD1 (5 bases). This sequence was found in a woman under 30 with type 1 diabetes. Sequences were obtained from naive CD4+ T cells from blood. The CDR3 here is CASSVVPGQPGREQFF. DNA of the CDR3: TGTGCCAGCAGCGTAGTCCCCGGACAACCCGGTCGGGAGCAGTTCTTC.